This T cell receptor beta chain was observed in a study of blood T cell repertoires in COVID-19. Study context: There were acute and convalescent COVID-19 samples, and they came from the United States, Italy and Spain.

CDR3 length: 12 residues. V lost 4 bases and J 0 bases, leaving 6 bases between the germline ends. Germline loops: CDR1 SQVTM, CDR2 ANQGSEA. Only in-frame clones appear in the TCRdb table, and some are missing; sequencing was by immunoSEQ multiplex PCR. The sample comprises about 250,000 clones, around 88% of which are singletons, and around 6.5% rests with the top ten. This TCR came from a woman in her twenties or thirties with COVID-19, enrolled during active disease. Sequenced: peripheral blood. The chain carries TRBV29-1 and TRBJ1-2, with D uncertain. The CDR3, as DNA: TGCAGCGTTGGCACAGCTAACTATGGCTACACCTTC. It is translated as CSVGTANYGYTF. Drawing the rest from reference TRBV29-1 and TRBJ1-2, the complete variable domain is SAVISQKPSRDICQRGTSLTIQCQVDSQVTMMFWYRQQPGQSLTLIATANQGSEATYESGFVIDKFPISRPNLTFSTLTVSNMSPEDSSIYLCSVGTANYGYTFGSGTRLTVV.